The sequence of this T cell receptor (beta chain) was determined in a study of blood T cell repertoires in COVID-19. Whole-study context: The origin of the acute and convalescent COVID-19 samples was the United States, Italy and Spain.

CDR1 and CDR2 from the germline V gene are SGHTA and FQGNSA. The CDR3 consists of 15 residues. V lost 5 bases and J lost 4, with 15 bases in between. Only in-frame clones appear in the TCRdb table, and some are missing; sequencing was by immunoSEQ multiplex PCR. There are about 180,000 clones in the sample; about four fifths occur only once, and 6% to 7.5% lies in the top ten. Sequencing was performed on peripheral blood. This chain uses TRBV7-2 with TRBJ1-5; D might be TRBD1 (5 bases). The sequence derives from a man aged 65-85 years with active or convalescent COVID-19. In DNA form, the CDR3 reads TGTGCCAGCAGCGGGATGGGGGGAGGGAATCAGCCCCAGCATTTT. Protein product: CASSGMGGGNQPQHF. Using reference TRBV7-2 and TRBJ1-5 for the parts outside the CDR3, the full variable domain is GAGVSQSPSNKVTEKGKDVELRCDPISGHTALYWYRQSLGQGLEFLIYFQGNSAPDKSGLPSDRFSAERTGGSVSTLTIQRTQQEDSAVYLCASSGMGGGNQPQHFGDGTRLSIL.